The present T cell receptor beta chain was sequenced within a study of blood T cell repertoires in COVID-19. To note about this clone: An end of the junction does not agree with germline; a read error may underlie this.

This CDR3 region has 12 residues. From germline, CDR1 is MNHEY and CDR2 SVGAGI. Produced via immunoSEQ multiplex PCR; TCRdb's table is partial and in-frame only. The sample records around 380,000 clones, 87% being singletons. The receptor was derived from a man younger than 40 who had recovered from COVID-19. Sequenced sample: PBMCs or T cells enriched from blood (not recorded which). The chain links TRBV6-5 to TRBJ1-2; D remains unclear. DNA for the CDR3: TGTGCCAGCAGTTACTCGAATACCGCTGAGTCCTTC. Amino acids: CASSYSNTAESF.